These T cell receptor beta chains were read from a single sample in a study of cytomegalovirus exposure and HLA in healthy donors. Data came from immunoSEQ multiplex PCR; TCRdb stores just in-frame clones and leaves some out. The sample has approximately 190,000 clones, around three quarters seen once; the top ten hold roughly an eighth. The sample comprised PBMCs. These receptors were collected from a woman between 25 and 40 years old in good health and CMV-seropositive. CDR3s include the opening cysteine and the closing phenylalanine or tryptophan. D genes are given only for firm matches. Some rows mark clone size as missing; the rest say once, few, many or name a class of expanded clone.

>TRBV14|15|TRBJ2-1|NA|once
TGTGCCAGCAGCCCGTACGGGGGTGGAATCAATGAGCAGTTCTTC
CASSPYGGGINEQFF
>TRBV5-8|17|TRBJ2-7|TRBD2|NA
TGTGCCAGCAGCTGGACTAGCGGGGCGAGAAGCTCCTACGAGCAGTACTTC
CASSWTSGARSSYEQYF
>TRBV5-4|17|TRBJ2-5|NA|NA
TGTGCCAGCAGCCTTGGTGGCAGGGTCGACCTACAAGAGACCCAGTACTTC
CASSLGGRVDLQETQYF
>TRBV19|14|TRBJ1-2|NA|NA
TGTGCCAGTAGTACCGGGCCCCCGGGAGGTGGCTACACCTTC
CASSTGPPGGGYTF
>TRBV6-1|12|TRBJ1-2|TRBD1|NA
TGTGCCAGCCGGGACAGGAACTATGGCTACACCTTC
CASRDRNYGYTF
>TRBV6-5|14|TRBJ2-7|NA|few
TGTGCCAGCAGTTGGTATACAGGCTCCTACGAGCAGTACTTC
CASSWYTGSYEQYF
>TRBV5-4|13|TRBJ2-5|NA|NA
TGTGCCAGCAGCTTGGTTCGGGAAGAGACCCAGTACTTC
CASSLVREETQYF
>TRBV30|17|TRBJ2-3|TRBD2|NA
TGTGCCTGGGCCGGGACTAGCGGACGGGGGGATCCAGATACGCAGTATTTT
CAWAGTSGRGDPDTQYF
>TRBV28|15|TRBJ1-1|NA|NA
TGTGCCAGCAGTTTATTTAGGGGCCGGAACACTGAAGCTTTCTTT
CASSLFRGRNTEAFF
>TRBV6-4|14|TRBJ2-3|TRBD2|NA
TGTGCCAGCAGTGCTAGCGGGGGGGCAGATACGCAGTATTTT
CASSASGGADTQYF
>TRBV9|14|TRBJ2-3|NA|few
TGTGCCAGCAGCGTAGTCGAGAGCACAGATACGCAGTATTTT
CASSVVESTDTQYF
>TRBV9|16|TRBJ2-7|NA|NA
TGTGCCAGCAGCGTAGGCAGTGACAAACCTGCCTACGAGCAGTACTTC
CASSVGSDKPAYEQYF
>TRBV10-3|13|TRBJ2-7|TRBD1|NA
TGTGCCATCAGTGAAAGACAGGGCTACGAGCAGTACTTC
CAISERQGYEQYF
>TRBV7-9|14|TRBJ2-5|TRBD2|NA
TGTGCCAGCAGCTCGGCTGGGGGGGGGAAGACCCAGTACTTC
CASSSAGGGKTQYF
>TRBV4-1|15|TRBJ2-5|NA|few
TGCGCCAGCAGCCAAGGGGAGGCGAGTCAAGAGACCCAGTACTTC
CASSQGEASQETQYF
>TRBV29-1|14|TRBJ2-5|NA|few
TGCAGCGTTGTCTGGCACGGGGGAGAAGAGACCCAGTACTTC
CSVVWHGGEETQYF
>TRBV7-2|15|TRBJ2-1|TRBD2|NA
TGTGCCAGCAGAGAGAGCGGGGGGGAAGGTAATGAGCAGTTCTTC
CASRESGGEGNEQFF
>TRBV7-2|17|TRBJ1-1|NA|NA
TGTGCCAGCAGCCCTATCCCGGTGGGAGGGACGAACACTGAAGCTTTCTTT
CASSPIPVGGTNTEAFF
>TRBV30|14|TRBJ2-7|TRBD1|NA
TGTGCCTGGAGTATCTACAGGGGAGTCGACGAGCAGTACTTC
CAWSIYRGVDEQYF
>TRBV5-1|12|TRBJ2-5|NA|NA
TGCGCCAGCAGCTTGGAGGGGAACGAACAGTACTTC
CASSLEGNEQYF
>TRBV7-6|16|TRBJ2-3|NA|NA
TGTGCCAGCAGCTTAGGTTCGGGGAGTTTCACAGATACGCAGTATTTT
CASSLGSGSFTDTQYF
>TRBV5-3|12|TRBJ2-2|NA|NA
TGTGCCAGAAGCTTGGCCGCCGGGGAGCTGTTTTTT
CARSLAAGELFF
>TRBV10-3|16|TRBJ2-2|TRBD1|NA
TGTGCCATCCTGGACAGGGGGACCCCGAACACCGGGGAGCTGTTTTTT
CAILDRGTPNTGELFF
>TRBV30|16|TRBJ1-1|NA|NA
TGTGCCTGGAGTGTAGCGAACAGGTTACCTCTCACTGAAGCTTTCTTT
CAWSVANRLPLTEAFF
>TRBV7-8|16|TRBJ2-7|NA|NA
TGTGCCAGCAGTCCGTCCGGACAGTCTAGCTCCTACGAGCAGTACTTC
CASSPSGQSSSYEQYF
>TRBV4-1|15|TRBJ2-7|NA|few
TGCGCCAGCAGCCAAGAGCCAGGGGCGGCCTACGAGCAGTACTTC
CASSQEPGAAYEQYF
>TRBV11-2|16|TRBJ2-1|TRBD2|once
TGTGCCAGCAGCCGTATGGGACTAGCGGGGCCGGATGAGCAGTTCTTC
CASSRMGLAGPDEQFF
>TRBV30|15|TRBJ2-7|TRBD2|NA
TGTGCCTGGAGTGTGGGCGGGAGTGGCTCCTACGAGCAGTACTTC
CAWSVGGSGSYEQYF
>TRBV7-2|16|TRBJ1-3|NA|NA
TGTGCCAGCAGCCCCGGGGGGACGGCCCGCAGAAACACCATATATTTT
CASSPGGTARRNTIYF
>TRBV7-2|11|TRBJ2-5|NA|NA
TGTGCCAGCAGCTACAAGGAGACCCAGTACTTC
CASSYKETQYF